This T cell receptor (beta chain) was identified during a study of blood T cell repertoires in COVID-19. Across the whole study: COVID-19 samples collected from the United States, Italy and Spain covered acute and convalescent phases. Nucleic acid was either cDNA or gDNA, and it came from T cells, B-cell-depleted T cells, or PBMCs.

Under the authors' procedure: Cell counts per sample came from amplifying reference gene primers. Profiled with immunoSEQ multiplex PCR; TCRdb holds only in-frame clones, not every one. The V and J calls and clone size were taken over from that table, and D and trimming were inferred from the DNA. In the table there are around 260,000 clones, around 80% of which are singletons. The receptor's source is a man aged 55-75 years with acute or convalescent COVID-19. The sequenced material came from peripheral blood.

CDR3 in amino acids: CASSPLLMRGYGYTF. CDR3 sequence (DNA): TGTGCCAGTAGCCCCCTCCTTATGCGCGGATATGGCTACACCTTC. The V gene is TRBV19, the J gene TRBJ1-2; D remains unclear. This CDR3 spans 15 amino acids. CDR1 is LNHDA and CDR2 is SQIVND in the germline V gene (reference sequence). Between the trimmed V and J ends, which lost 6 bases and 5 bases, there was a span of 19 bases.